The 6 T cell receptor beta chains below were found in one sample sequenced in a study of shared clonotypes between healthy human individuals. The repertoire was sequenced with immunoSEQ multiplex PCR; TCRdb's copy has only in-frame clones and lacks some. The table shows about 1.5 million clones, with over 95% occurring only once. Sequencing was carried out using naive CD4+ T cells sorted from blood. The subset was: CD45RA+ positively selected. These receptors all come from a man aged 30 to 45 in good health.

The chain recombines TRBV28 with TRBJ2-5; a weak D match, TRBD1 (5 bases). The V gene's germline CDR1 is MDHEN and CDR2 SYDVKM. This CDR3 has 12 residues. V lost 6 bases, J lost 1 base, and 6 bases lay in between. The CDR3 DNA reads TGTGCCAGCAGCAGGGTCCAAGAGACCCAGTACTTC. It is translated as CASSRVQETQYF. The full variable domain, rest sourced from reference TRBV28 and TRBJ2-5, is DVKVTQSSRYLVKRTGEKVFLECVQDMDHENMFWYRQDPGLGLRLIYFSYDVKMKEKGDIPEGYSVSREKKERFSLILESASTNQTSMYLCASSRVQETQYFGPGTRLLVL.

The chain carries TRBV29-1 and TRBJ1-2, with D perhaps matching TRBD1 (6 bases). The CDR3 loop spans 13 amino acids. Trimming took 2 bases from V and 4 from J, leaving 11 bases between them. Germline assignment: CDR1 SQVTM and CDR2 ANQGSEA. For the CDR3, the DNA is TGCAGCGTTGAATTGGGGGGCCTCTATGGCTACACCTTC. As protein: CSVELGGLYGYTF.

The rearrangement joins TRBV4-3 to TRBJ2-3; tentative D call: TRBD1 (6 bases). Germline V gene data show CDR1 as LGHNA and CDR2 as YSLEER. Trimming stripped 1 base from V and 2 bases from J, with 10 bases between. The CDR3 covers 15 residues. The CDR3 sequence: CASSQGQGTTDTQYF. The CDR3, as DNA: TGCGCCAGCAGCCAAGGCCAGGGGACCACAGATACGCAGTATTTT.

This clone was counted once. The chain combines TRBV7-3 with TRBJ2-5; TRBD2 is a possible D gene (7 bases). CDR1 and CDR2 from the germline V gene are SGHTA and FQGTGA. The CDR3 runs 15 residues. V lost 5 bases to trimming and J lost 2 bases, with 15 bases between them. DNA of the CDR3: TGTGCCAGCAGCCCCCGGGGGGCAAGACAAGAGACCCAGTACTTC. Its protein is CASSPRGARQETQYF.

The chain couples TRBV4-1 to TRBJ2-1; a possible D gene is TRBD2 (6 bases). Germline assignment: CDR1 MGHRA and CDR2 YSYEKL. V lost 1 base and J lost 4, with 20 bases in between. This CDR3 is 18 amino acids long. CDR3 in amino acids: CASSQGHLAGAGYNEQFF. CDR3 nucleotides: TGCGCCAGCAGCCAAGGTCACCTTGCCGGGGCGGGGTACAATGAGCAGTTCTTC.

V and J are TRBV7-9 and TRBJ2-5, with 12 positions matching TRBD2. This CDR3 region has 16 residues. In germline, CDR1 is SEHNR, CDR2 FQNEAQ (reference sequence). Trimming removed 0 bases from V and 5 bases from J; junction bases left unmatched: 4. The CDR3: CASSLARLAGGETQYF. Written as DNA, the CDR3 is TGTGCCAGCAGCTTAGCGCGGCTAGCGGGGGGGGAGACCCAGTACTTC.